Listed below are T cell receptor beta chains from one sample, sequenced in a study of T cells in Graves' hyperthyroidism and ophthalmopathy. Each CDR3 protein gets one entry after TCRdb re-called the multiplex PCR reads with MiXCR. The repertoire has around 300,000 distinct CDR3 sequences, approximately 12% of them found once; the top ten carry 7.5% to 8%. Sequenced: blood. The receptors were sampled from a woman in her twenties or thirties with Graves' hyperthyroidism that later progressed to Graves' ophthalmopathy. CDR3s leave out the opening cysteine and the closing phenylalanine or tryptophan.

V: TRBV7-2
CDR3: ASSPRAGIPDTQY

V: TRBV9
CDR3: ASSFGASPYEQY

V: TRBV3-2
CDR3: ASSQEKLLFTDTQY

V: TRBV19
CDR3: ASSADLGGQY

V: TRBV28
CDR3: ASSFADNYNSPLH

V: TRBV5-1
CDR3: ASSLEARGIPEAF

V: TRBV5-1
CDR3: ASSWTSGVNEQY

V: TRBV13
CDR3: ASRPSSAKNIQY

V: TRBV18
CDR3: ASSPGLAETQY

V: TRBV9
CDR3: ASSGDGVQPQH

V: TRBV19
CDR3: ASARQASYEQY

V: TRBV12-3/TRBV12-4
CDR3: ASSLGAGPVEKLF

V: TRBV4-2
CDR3: ASSQGSVAEQETQY

V: TRBV19
CDR3: ASSSRQGVQETQY

V: TRBV30
CDR3: AWSKTLLGEPPLH

V: TRBV3-1
CDR3: ASSQAHRDRTYEQY

V: TRBV27
CDR3: ASRPGQGWNEQF

V: TRBV12-3/TRBV12-4
CDR3: ASSLPDRGKIY

V: TRBV3-1
CDR3: ASSQDRRSLRGETQY

V: TRBV24-1
CDR3: ATSDSQPGGTQY

V: TRBV9
CDR3: ASSVGAGGRTDTQY

V: TRBV3-1
CDR3: ASSQAHLSTEAF

V: TRBV24-1
CDR3: ATSASPSGGRDFYGYT

V: TRBV6-1
CDR3: ASTITGGLAEAF

V: TRBV4-1
CDR3: ASSQEGERFTETQY

V: TRBV20-1
CDR3: SAPPSLLAGGLKQS

V: TRBV14
CDR3: ASSQDRLAGPGELF

V: TRBV7-2
CDR3: ASSLDSGRAYEQF

V: TRBV12-3/TRBV12-4
CDR3: ASSPSWANVLT

V: TRBV7-9
CDR3: ASSFGTSFDEQF

V: TRBV15
CDR3: ATSTGTITDTQY

V: TRBV15
CDR3: ATSSRTALSYEQY

V: TRBV29-1
CDR3: SVAGWGGEQF

V: TRBV15
CDR3: ATSRKGASSGSYNEQF

V: TRBV2
CDR3: ASVGGGGTIPYEQY

V: TRBV6-1
CDR3: ASSEWQGGVYEQY

V: TRBV19
CDR3: ASSFRDRYTEAF

V: TRBV20-1
CDR3: SALSRSNQPQH

V: TRBV4-3
CDR3: ASSQDPTGRGDTQY

V: TRBV5-1
CDR3: ASSPEGEGPETQY

V: TRBV4-2
CDR3: ASSQTLFSGTGYVSEQF

V: TRBV7-3
CDR3: ASSPPGGNEQF

V: TRBV20-1
CDR3: SASAYEQY

V: TRBV6-1
CDR3: ARPTGTAVGYEQY

V: TRBV2
CDR3: ASRSKDTKTGELF

V: TRBV30
CDR3: AWSVPQGLNTEAF

V: TRBV28
CDR3: ASSETGDYSNQPQH

V: TRBV20-1
CDR3: SARVRQDLPFQETQY

V: TRBV30
CDR3: AWSEGAGYTEAF

V: TRBV9
CDR3: ASSVEQGNTIY

V: TRBV7-9
CDR3: ASTPQRDNYEQY

V: TRBV12-3/TRBV12-4
CDR3: ASSRGRVAGQETQY

V: TRBV6-2/TRBV6-3
CDR3: ASSPLRTGELF